The 26 T cell receptor beta chains presented below share a single source sample, sequenced in a study of early T cells in non-severe SARS-CoV-2 infection. TCRdb redid the calling of the 5' RACE reads with MiXCR, one entry per CDR3 protein. The sample yields 50,000 or so distinct CDR3 sequences, about an eighth seen once. The specimen sequenced was whole blood. These receptors were collected from an adult who was a healthcare worker with PCR-confirmed SARS-CoV-2 infection or an uninfected control (not recorded which).

This clonotype came up many times. The gene calls are TRBV5-1 and TRBJ2-2, with D uncertain. V lost 5 bases and J 5 bases, leaving 4 bases between the germline ends. The CDR3 extends over 11 amino acids. The V gene's germline CDR1 is SGHRS and CDR2 YFSETQ. The CDR3: CASRGTGELFF. CDR3 nucleotides: TGCGCCAGCAGGGGTACCGGGGAGCTGTTTTTT.

This clonotype was observed many times. This chain links TRBV29-1 with TRBJ1-1, with a possible D match to TRBD1 (6 bases). Per germline, CDR1 SQVTM and CDR2 ANQGSEA. V was cut by 7 bases and J by 1 base, with 16 bases left in between. This CDR3 has 14 amino acids. This CDR3 is CSGGIGGQNTEAFF. CDR3 nucleotide sequence: TGCAGCGGGGGTATTGGGGGACAGAACACTGAAGCTTTCTTT.

The chain is built from TRBV5-5 and TRBJ2-5; D is undetermined. V was cut by 0 bases and J by 1 base, with 7 bases left in between. Germline lookup yields CDR1 SGHKS and CDR2 YYEKEE (reference sequence). This CDR3 is 14 amino acids long. CDR3: CASSLGGSQETQYF. In DNA, the CDR3 is TGTGCCAGCAGCTTGGGTGGCAGCCAAGAGACCCAGTACTTC.

The chain's CDR3 is CASSYAPGRGGTDTQYF. For the CDR3, the DNA is TGTGCCAGCAGTTACGCCCCCGGGCGGGGGGGCACAGATACGCAGTATTTT. This chain connects TRBV6-5 to TRBJ2-3; 8 bases align to TRBD2. With 2 bases clipped from V and 1 base from J, the junction kept 8 bases outside the gene matches. There are 17 residues in the CDR3. CDR1 MNHEY and CDR2 SVGAGI come from the germline V gene.

This clonotype was detected only a few times. The chain employs TRBV29-1 and TRBJ2-1; D unresolved. This CDR3 is built from 10 residues. Between the trimmed V and J ends, which lost 2 bases and 10 bases, there was a span of 6 bases. Per germline, CDR1 SQVTM and CDR2 ANQGSEA. This CDR3 is CSVEQVEQFF. The CDR3 nucleotides are TGCAGCGTTGAACAGGTGGAGCAGTTCTTC.

The sample holds many counts of this clonotype. The chain employs TRBV19 and TRBJ2-1; D ambiguous. Deletions cut 4 bases from V and 5 bases from J, with 6 bases between. Germline V gene lookup returns CDR1 LNHDA and CDR2 SQIVND (reference sequence). The CDR3 has 12 residues. CDR3 DNA: TGTGCCAGTAGTAAGGCAGACAATGAGCAGTTCTTC. Amino acids: CASSKADNEQFF.

This clonotype was seen many times. The rearrangement links TRBV7-2 to TRBJ1-2, with TRBD1 matching 7 bases. This CDR3 is 15 amino acids long. The germline CDR1 and CDR2 sequences are SGHTA and FQGNSA. Trimming cost V 5 bases and J 4 bases; bases outside gene matches: 10. CDR3 in amino acids: CASSPLGGAGYGYTF. DNA for the CDR3: TGTGCCAGCAGCCCTTTAGGGGGCGCGGGCTATGGCTACACCTTC.

This clonotype was recorded many times. V gene TRBV6-2 or TRBV6-3 combines with J gene TRBJ2-7, with D unclear. The CDR3 spans 11 residues. Germline CDR1 MNHEY, CDR2 SVGEGT. V lost 4 bases, J lost 2 bases, and 3 bases lay in between. This chain's CDR3 is CASSWTYEQYF. DNA for the CDR3: TGTGCCAGCAGTTGGACCTACGAGCAGTACTTC.

The rearrangement uses TRBV29-1 and TRBJ1-2; 9 bases agree with TRBD1. This CDR3 is 16 amino acids long. Germline CDR1 SQVTM, CDR2 ANQGSEA. V gave up 6 bases and J gave up 2 bases; unmatched junction bases: 13. In DNA, the CDR3 is TGCAGCGTAGGAGGGACAGGGCCTCCGCCGAACTATGGCTACACCTTC. Protein: CSVGGTGPPPNYGYTF.

The table lists this clonotype with a few counts. The genes are TRBV6-4 and TRBJ1-6, with D tentatively TRBD1 (5 bases). The CDR3 is 15 residues long. Deletions cut 3 bases from V and 9 bases from J, with 15 bases between. Germline values: CDR1 MRHNA, CDR2 SNTAGT. The CDR3 region is CASSESGGAGSPLHF. Here the CDR3 DNA reads TGTGCCAGCAGTGAATCAGGAGGGGCTGGTTCACCCCTCCACTTT.

Many counts were recorded for this clonotype. The CDR3 nucleotides are TGTGCCAGCAGTTTAAGCAGTAACGAGCAGTACTTC. Residues: CASSLSSNEQYF. The chain couples TRBV28 to TRBJ2-7; D not certain. The CDR3 spans 12 residues. The ends were cut back, 2 bases at V and 5 bases at J, with 7 bases in the middle. Germline CDR1 MDHEN, CDR2 SYDVKM.

This clonotype came up a few times. The chain's CDR3 is CASSRPPLGGVQETQYF. CDR3 sequence (DNA): TGTGCCAGCAGTCGCCCTCCACTTGGGGGGGTCCAAGAGACCCAGTACTTC. This chain joins TRBV28 and TRBJ2-5; 7 positions match TRBD2. In germline, CDR1 is MDHEN, CDR2 SYDVKM. CDR3 size: 17 residues. J gave up 1 base and V 5 bases, and 13 bases lay outside the gene matches. The full variable domain, in which reference TRBV28 and TRBJ2-5 provide the parts outside the CDR3, is DVKVTQSSRYLVKRTGEKVFLECVQDMDHENMFWYRQDPGLGLRLIYFSYDVKMKEKGDIPEGYSVSREKKERFSLILESASTNQTSMYLCASSRPPLGGVQETQYFGPGTRLLVL.

This clonotype was observed a few times. V usage is TRBV7-2 and J usage is TRBJ1-2; D is undetermined. The CDR3 is made up of 15 amino acids. Germline CDR1 is SGHTA and CDR2 is FQGNSA. Trimming shortened V by 5 bases and J by 6 bases, and 19 bases separated the two germline ends. CDR3: CASSPWASLVDGYTF. The CDR3 nucleotides are TGTGCCAGCAGCCCGTGGGCTTCTCTGGTCGATGGCTACACCTTC.

The chain combines TRBV20-1 with TRBJ1-2; possibly TRBD1 for D (6 bases). Germline V gene sequence: CDR1 DFQATT, CDR2 SNEGSKA (reference sequence). Trimming shortened V by 3 bases and J by 2 bases, and 16 bases separated the two germline ends. The CDR3 contains 15 residues. The CDR3 DNA follows: TGCAGTGCTAGGGAGGCGAGTCAGGGGAACTATGGCTACACCTTC. Translation: CSAREASQGNYGYTF.

The chain has TRBV5-4 and TRBJ2-7; TRBD2 aligns across 9 bases. The CDR3 runs 21 residues. J was trimmed by 0 bases and V by 1 base; bases with no gene match: 20. The germline gives CDR1 SGHNT, CDR2 YYREEE (reference sequence). DNA of the CDR3: TGTGCCAGCAGCTTGTATCCGAGGGGGGCAGCTGCTAGCGGGGCCTCCTACGAGCAGTACTTC. Amino acids: CASSLYPRGAAASGASYEQYF.

This clonotype has more than one count but fewer than ten. V is TRBV2 and J is TRBJ2-2; no firm D call. The CDR3 is made up of 16 amino acids. The germline CDR1 and CDR2 sequences are SNHLY and FYNNEI. The V end was cut by 6 bases, the J end by 0 bases, with 14 bases between. The CDR3 here is CASSEPRGANTGELFF. The DNA of the CDR3 is TGTGCCAGCAGCGAGCCGAGAGGCGCGAACACCGGGGAGCTGTTTTTT.

This sequence joins TRBV27 and TRBJ2-3, with 15 bases lining up with TRBD2. Trimming took 1 base from V and 0 from J; bases not matched to a gene: 17. The germline V gene encodes CDR1 MNHEY and CDR2 SMNVEV (reference sequence). This CDR3 spans 23 amino acids. CDR3 loop: CASSLYSWTSGGVNQMSTDTQYF. CDR3 in DNA: TGTGCCAGCAGTTTATATTCCTGGACTAGCGGGGGGGTAAACCAGATGAGCACAGATACGCAGTATTTT.

This clonotype was picked up many times. The chain has TRBV6-1 and TRBJ2-5; D might be TRBD2 (5 bases). This CDR3 spans 14 amino acids. Trimming removed 2 bases from V and 4 bases from J, with 11 bases in between. Per germline, CDR1 MNHNS and CDR2 SASEGT. The chain's CDR3 is CASSELPGSETQYF. CDR3 sequence (DNA): TGTGCCAGCAGTGAATTGCCGGGGTCAGAGACCCAGTACTTC.

This clonotype was picked up a small number of times. This chain links TRBV6-5 with TRBJ1-1; 7 bases align to TRBD1. The germline CDR1 and CDR2 sequences are MNHEY and SVGAGI. The V segment lost 2 bases and the J segment 3 bases; nucleotides outside the gene matches: 9. CDR3 length: 16 residues. Here the CDR3 DNA reads TGTGCCAGCAGTTACAGGCAGGGGGAAGTCGACACTGAAGCTTTCTTT. This translates into CASSYRQGEVDTEAFF.

This clonotype appeared a few times. V is TRBV19 and J is TRBJ2-1; 9 nucleotides match TRBD1. The CDR3 runs 15 residues. Germline V gene data show CDR1 as LNHDA and CDR2 as SQIVND (reference sequence). The ends lost 7 bases at V and 10 bases at J; junction bases unmatched: 14. In nucleotides, the CDR3 is TGTGCCAGTAACCTACCGGGACAGGGATATTACGAGCAGTTCTTC. Translation gives CASNLPGQGYYEQFF.

The chain's CDR3 is CSVKGGLNQPQHF. Here the CDR3 DNA reads TGCAGCGTGAAAGGCGGTCTAAATCAGCCCCAGCATTTT. The V call is TRBV29-1, the J call TRBJ1-5; D unclear. V was shortened by 6 bases and J by 4 bases, with 13 bases between the two germline ends. Germline assignment: CDR1 SQVTM and CDR2 ANQGSEA. The CDR3 has 13 amino acids.

This clonotype showed up many times. V usage is TRBV5-6 and J usage is TRBJ1-2; 7 nucleotides line up with TRBD1. With V trimmed by 4 bases and J by 8 bases, 5 bases remained unmatched. Germline CDR1 and CDR2: SGHDT and YYEEEE. This CDR3 spans 12 amino acids. The CDR3 loop reads CASSLGTAGYTF. The CDR3 coding sequence is TGTGCCAGCAGCCTAGGGACAGCCGGCTACACCTTC.

Ten or more counts support this clonotype. This chain connects TRBV5-6 to TRBJ2-5, with D perhaps assigned TRBD1 or TRBD2 (5 bases each). The CDR3 consists of 18 residues. V was clipped by 4 bases and J by 3 bases, with 25 bases between them. CDR1 SGHDT and CDR2 YYEEEE come from the germline V gene. For the CDR3, the DNA is TGTGCCAGCAGCGGGGGACCAACCATCCCGAGGCCCGAAGAGACCCAGTACTTC. This translates into CASSGGPTIPRPEETQYF.

This clonotype was counted ten times or more. V usage is TRBV5-1 and J usage is TRBJ2-2, with D possibly matching TRBD2 (6 bases). The V end lost 8 bases, the J end lost 3 bases, and 11 bases lay between the germline ends. Germline values: CDR1 SGHRS, CDR2 YFSETQ. The CDR3 runs 13 residues. The DNA of the CDR3 is TGCGCCAGGGAAGGGGACTACACCGGGGAGCTGTTTTTT. It encodes CAREGDYTGELFF.

This clonotype occurred many times. This rearrangement joins TRBV21-1 to TRBJ2-7; the D call in the table, TRBD2, was not verified against the DNA. TRBV21-1 is a listed pseudogene. This CDR3 spans 17 amino acids. The CDR3 sequence: CASSETVGLAGYYEQYF. In DNA form, the CDR3 reads TGTGCCAGCAGTGAAACGGTAGGGCTAGCGGGCTACTACGAGCAGTACTTC.

The genes are TRBV6-1 and TRBJ2-1; D possibly corresponds to TRBD2 (7 bases). The CDR3 is made up of 14 amino acids. CDR1 is MNHNS and CDR2 is SASEGT in the germline V gene. Deletions cut 4 bases from V and 8 bases from J, with 15 bases between. The CDR3 here is CASSVIRGADEQFF. In DNA, the CDR3 is TGTGCCAGCAGTGTCATTCGGGGGGCAGATGAGCAGTTCTTC.